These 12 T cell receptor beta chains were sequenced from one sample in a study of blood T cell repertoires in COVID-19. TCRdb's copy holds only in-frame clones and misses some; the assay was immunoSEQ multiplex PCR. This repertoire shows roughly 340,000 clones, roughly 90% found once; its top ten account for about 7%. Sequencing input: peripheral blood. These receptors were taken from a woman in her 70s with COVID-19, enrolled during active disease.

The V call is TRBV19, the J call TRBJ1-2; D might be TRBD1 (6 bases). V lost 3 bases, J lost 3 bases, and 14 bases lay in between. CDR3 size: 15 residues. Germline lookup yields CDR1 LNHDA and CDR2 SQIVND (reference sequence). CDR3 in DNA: TGTGCCAGTAGTATCGCAGGGGCGTCTCACTATGGCTACACCTTC. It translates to CASSIAGASHYGYTF.

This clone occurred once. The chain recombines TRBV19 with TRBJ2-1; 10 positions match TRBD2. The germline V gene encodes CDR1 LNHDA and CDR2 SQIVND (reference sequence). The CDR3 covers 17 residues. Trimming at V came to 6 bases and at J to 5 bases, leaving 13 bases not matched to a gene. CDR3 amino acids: CASSLGSSLAGDNEQFF. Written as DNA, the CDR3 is TGTGCCAGTAGCCTAGGTTCAAGTCTAGCGGGGGACAATGAGCAGTTCTTC.

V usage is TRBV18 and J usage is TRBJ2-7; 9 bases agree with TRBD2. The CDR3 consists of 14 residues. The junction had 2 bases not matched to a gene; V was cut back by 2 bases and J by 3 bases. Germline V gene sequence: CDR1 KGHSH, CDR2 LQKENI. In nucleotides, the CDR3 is TGTGCCAGCTCACCAGCGGGGGGGATCTACGAGCAGTACTTC. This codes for CASSPAGGIYEQYF.

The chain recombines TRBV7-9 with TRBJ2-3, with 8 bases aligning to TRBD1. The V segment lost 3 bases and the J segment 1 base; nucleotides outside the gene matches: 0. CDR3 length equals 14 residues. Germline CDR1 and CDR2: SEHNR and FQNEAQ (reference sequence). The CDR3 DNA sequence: TGTGCCAGCAGCTTGGGACAGGGCACAGATACGCAGTATTTT. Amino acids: CASSLGQGTDTQYF. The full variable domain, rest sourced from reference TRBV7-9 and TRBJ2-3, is DTGVSQNPRHKITKRGQNVTFRCDPISEHNRLYWYRQTLGQGPEFLTYFQNEAQLEKSRLLSDRFSAERPKGSFSTLEIQRTEQGDSAMYLCASSLGQGTDTQYFGPGTRLTVL.

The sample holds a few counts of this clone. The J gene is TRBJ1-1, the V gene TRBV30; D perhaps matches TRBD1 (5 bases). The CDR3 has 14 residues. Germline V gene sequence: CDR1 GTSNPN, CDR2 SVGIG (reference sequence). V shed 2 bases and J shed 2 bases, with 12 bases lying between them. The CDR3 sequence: CAWSLDRKNTEAFF. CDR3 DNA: TGTGCCTGGAGTCTAGACAGAAAAAACACTGAAGCTTTCTTT.

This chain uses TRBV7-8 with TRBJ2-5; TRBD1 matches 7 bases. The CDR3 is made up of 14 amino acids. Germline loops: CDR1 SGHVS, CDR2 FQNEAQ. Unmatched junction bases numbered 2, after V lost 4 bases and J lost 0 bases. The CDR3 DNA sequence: TGTGCCAGCAGCTGGGGGACAGACCAAGAGACCCAGTACTTC. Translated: CASSWGTDQETQYF.

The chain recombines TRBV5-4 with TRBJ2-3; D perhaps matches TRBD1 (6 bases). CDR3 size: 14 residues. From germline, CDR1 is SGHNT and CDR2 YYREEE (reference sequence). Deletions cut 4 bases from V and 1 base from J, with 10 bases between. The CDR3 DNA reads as TGTGCCAGCAGCGACAAGGGGGGCACAGATACGCAGTATTTT. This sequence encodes CASSDKGGTDTQYF.

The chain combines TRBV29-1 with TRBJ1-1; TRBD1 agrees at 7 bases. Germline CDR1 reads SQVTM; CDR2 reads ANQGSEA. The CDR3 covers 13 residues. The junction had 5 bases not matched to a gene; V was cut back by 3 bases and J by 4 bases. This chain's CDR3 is CSVDRGLGTEAFF. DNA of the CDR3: TGCAGCGTTGATAGGGGGCTAGGCACTGAAGCTTTCTTT. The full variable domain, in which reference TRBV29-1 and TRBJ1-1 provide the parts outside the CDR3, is SAVISQKPSRDICQRGTSLTIQCQVDSQVTMMFWYRQQPGQSLTLIATANQGSEATYESGFVIDKFPISRPNLTFSTLTVSNMSPEDSSIYLCSVDRGLGTEAFFGQGTRLTVV.

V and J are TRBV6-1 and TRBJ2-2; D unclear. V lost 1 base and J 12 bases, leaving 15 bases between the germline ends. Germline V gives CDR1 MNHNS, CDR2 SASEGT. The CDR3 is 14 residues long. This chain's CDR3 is CASSEVLYRVQLFF. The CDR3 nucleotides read TGTGCCAGCAGTGAAGTTCTATACCGGGTTCAGCTGTTTTTT.

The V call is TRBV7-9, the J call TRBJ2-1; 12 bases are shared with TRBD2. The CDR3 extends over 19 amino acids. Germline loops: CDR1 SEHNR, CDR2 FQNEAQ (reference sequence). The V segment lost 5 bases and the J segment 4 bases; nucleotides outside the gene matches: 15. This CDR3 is CASSLFLGLAGGSYNEQFF. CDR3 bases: TGTGCCAGCAGCCTATTTTTAGGCCTAGCGGGGGGGTCGTACAATGAGCAGTTCTTC.

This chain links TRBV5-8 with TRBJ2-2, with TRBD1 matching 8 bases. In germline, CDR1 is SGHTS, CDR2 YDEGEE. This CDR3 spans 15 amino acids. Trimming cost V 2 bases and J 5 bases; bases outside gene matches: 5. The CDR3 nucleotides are TGTGCCAGCAGCTTTGGACAGGGTAGGACCGGGGAGCTGTTTTTT. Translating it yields CASSFGQGRTGELFF.

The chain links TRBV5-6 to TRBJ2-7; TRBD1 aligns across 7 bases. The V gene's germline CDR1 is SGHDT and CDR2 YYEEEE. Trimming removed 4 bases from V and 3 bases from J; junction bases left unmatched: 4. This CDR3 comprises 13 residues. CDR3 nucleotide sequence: TGTGCCAGCAGCCCGGGACAGAACTACGAGCAGTACTTC. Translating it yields CASSPGQNYEQYF.